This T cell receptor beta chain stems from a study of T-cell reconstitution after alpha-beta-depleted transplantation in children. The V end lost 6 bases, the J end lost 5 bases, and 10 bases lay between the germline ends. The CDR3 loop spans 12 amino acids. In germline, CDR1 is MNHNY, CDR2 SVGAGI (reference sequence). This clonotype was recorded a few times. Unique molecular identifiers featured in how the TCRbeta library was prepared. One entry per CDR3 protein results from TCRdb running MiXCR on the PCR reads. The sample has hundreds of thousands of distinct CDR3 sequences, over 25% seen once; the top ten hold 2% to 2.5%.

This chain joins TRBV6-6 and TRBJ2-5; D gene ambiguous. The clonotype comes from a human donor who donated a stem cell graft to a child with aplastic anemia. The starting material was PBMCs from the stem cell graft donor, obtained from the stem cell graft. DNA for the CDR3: TGTGCCAGCAGAACTCCCGGGGAGACCCAGTACTTC. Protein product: CASRTPGETQYF.